The rows below give T cell receptor beta chains drawn from one sample of a study of cytomegalovirus exposure and HLA in healthy donors. Measured with immunoSEQ multiplex PCR; TCRdb has only the in-frame clones, and not every one. The table shows approximately 150,000 clones, with about 90% occurring only once. Sequencing input: PBMCs. The receptors derive from a woman aged 18-30 years in good health and CMV-seropositive. CDR3s include the opening cysteine and the closing phenylalanine or tryptophan.

v_call	j_call	cdr3_aa
TRBV28	TRBJ2-7	CASSFLTLGRGSYEQYF
TRBV10-1	TRBJ2-3	CASSESASFDTQYF
TRBV2	TRBJ1-5	CASSEARQGHQPQHF
TRBV28	TRBJ2-7	CASTLSGRGQGYEQYF
TRBV28	TRBJ2-7	CASSPQGDRALLGQYF
TRBV25-1	TRBJ2-7	CASSERWGPGGLGEQYF
TRBV29-1	TRBJ1-4	CSVGYSGNEKLFF
TRBV5-1	TRBJ1-1	CASSWGGVGTEAFF
TRBV28	TRBJ1-2	CASSSRGRTYGYTF
TRBV19	TRBJ2-1	CASSGGNNEQFF
TRBV4-2	TRBJ2-3	CASSQVRGSAPSTDTQYF
TRBV28	TRBJ2-5	CASSSLSETQYF
TRBV18	TRBJ2-7	CASSPGGPNYEQYF
TRBV7-9	TRBJ2-6	CASSTWTGSGANVLTF
TRBV27	TRBJ1-5	CASSSPGQGLPQHF
TRBV6-1	TRBJ1-5	CASSGEGGLGQPQHF
TRBV6-4	TRBJ2-1	CASSDSRGPNNEQFF
TRBV27	TRBJ1-2	CASSRFQGRSDGYTF
TRBV7-8	TRBJ2-7	CASSLGAGVLYEQYF
TRBV6-5	TRBJ2-7	CASSDGTSGEQYF
TRBV10-3	TRBJ1-2	CAISDSLNYGYTF
TRBV5-1	TRBJ2-5	CASSYRGGAQYF
TRBV27	TRBJ1-3	CASSRDVGNTIYF
TRBV5-6	TRBJ1-2	CASSHRDSSLYGYTF
TRBV18	TRBJ2-7	CASSPSDRAISYEQYF
TRBV4-3	TRBJ2-1	CASSQVAGPLNEQFF
TRBV7-2	TRBJ2-7	CASSTPTGTIGEQYF
TRBV18	TRBJ1-2	CASSPGTGSRSRGYTF
TRBV7-9	TRBJ2-5	CASRIHLGTGDETQYF